These 20 T cell receptor beta chains share one sample of origin, sequenced in a study of blood T cells in healthy people across ages. Alongside a J-beta primer mix, a sample-barcoded 5' primer served in a second PCR lasting about 7 to 12 cycles. One entry per CDR3 protein, called by TCRdb with MiXCR from the 5' RACE reads. The sample has roughly 1.7 million distinct CDR3 sequences; 34% are singletons. Specimen: blood. Every receptor here comes from a woman aged 25-40 years in good health.

This clonotype was recorded a few times. The chain employs TRBV28 and TRBJ1-6; no clear D. The V gene lost 2 bases and the J gene lost 9 bases, with 14 bases spanning the gap. The CDR3 is made up of 15 amino acids. Germline V lookup: CDR1 MDHEN, CDR2 SYDVKM. CDR3 residues: CASSLQPSYASPLHF. The CDR3 DNA is TGTGCCAGCAGTTTACAACCGAGCTATGCTTCACCCCTCCACTTT.

Worth noting for this clonotype: A single base separates this from a much larger clone, so it may be a read error. This chain connects TRBV9 to TRBJ2-7, with D possibly being TRBD1 or TRBD2 (5 bases each). Per the germline V gene, CDR1 is SGDLS and CDR2 is YYNGEE. This CDR3 region has 14 residues. The CDR3 is CASSEGRSSCEQYF. The CDR3 region has the DNA TGTGCCAGCAGCGAGGGACGGAGCTCCTGCGAGCAGTACTTC.

V usage is TRBV18 and J usage is TRBJ1-1; the D gene is possibly TRBD1 (6 bases). Trimming removed 1 base from V and 5 bases from J, with 8 bases in between. From germline, CDR1 is KGHSH and CDR2 LQKENI. The CDR3 has 13 amino acids. In DNA form, the CDR3 reads TGTGCCAGCTCACCACTTCAGGGGACTGAAGCTTTCTTT. This translates into CASSPLQGTEAFF.

This sequence joins TRBV20-1 and TRBJ2-7; TRBD1 agrees at 10 bases. The CDR3 length is 18 residues. The junction had 13 bases not matched to a gene; V was cut back by 0 bases and J by 2 bases. Germline V gene data show CDR1 as DFQATT and CDR2 as SNEGSKA (reference sequence). The chain's CDR3 is CSARDRRTGGVIAYEQYF. For the CDR3, the DNA is TGCAGTGCTAGAGACCGGAGGACAGGGGGTGTTATCGCCTACGAGCAGTACTTC.

With regard to this clonotype: A read error may explain this, as a much larger clone is one base away. J is TRBJ2-1 and V is TRBV20-1; tentative D call: TRBD1 (6 bases). In germline, CDR1 is DFQATT, CDR2 SNEGSKA (reference sequence). The CDR3 covers 12 residues. The CDR3 sequence is CLGRQDLNEQFF. The CDR3, as DNA: TGCCTTGGTCGACAGGACCTCAATGAGCAGTTCTTC.

In its sample, this clonotype was seen a few times. The rearrangement uses TRBV5-1 and TRBJ1-1; D call uncertain. CDR3 length: 15 residues. V was shortened by 4 bases and J by 1 base, with 14 bases between the two germline ends. Germline V lookup: CDR1 SGHRS, CDR2 YFSETQ. As DNA, the CDR3 is TGCGCCAGCAGCCCTAACCGGGCGGCGAACACTGAAGCTTTCTTT. The encoded protein is CASSPNRAANTEAFF.

This clonotype has at least ten counts. The rearrangement joins TRBV5-1 to TRBJ2-5, with 12 bases identical to TRBD1. Trimming took 2 bases from V and 4 from J; bases not matched to a gene: 6. The CDR3 runs 16 residues. Germline CDR1 and CDR2: SGHRS and YFSETQ. CDR3 bases: TGCGCCAGCAGCTTAAGGGGACAGGGGGCAGGAGAGACCCAGTACTTC. It specifies CASSLRGQGAGETQYF.

The chain uses TRBV20-1 and TRBJ1-4; TRBD1 is a possible D gene (6 bases). This CDR3 is 15 amino acids long. Germline CDR1 and CDR2: DFQATT and SNEGSKA (reference sequence). The V end lost 2 bases, the J end lost 6 bases, and 16 bases lay between the germline ends. CDR3 sequence: CSARPPGGAYEKLFF. CDR3 nucleotide sequence: TGCAGTGCTAGACCCCCGGGGGGCGCATATGAAAAACTGTTTTTT.

This clonotype was counted between two and nine times. This sequence joins TRBV25-1 and TRBJ2-7; D possibly corresponds to TRBD1 (6 bases). The germline V and J ends were trimmed by 3 bases and 6 bases, with 12 bases remaining between them. The CDR3 has 13 amino acids. CDR1 MGHDK and CDR2 SYGVNS come from the germline V gene. The chain's CDR3 is CASSDPGELEQYF. CDR3 coding DNA: TGTGCCAGCAGTGACCCAGGGGAGCTCGAGCAGTACTTC.

The V call is TRBV29-1, the J call TRBJ2-3; TRBD1 agrees at 7 bases. Germline CDR1 is SQVTM and CDR2 is ANQGSEA. The length of the CDR3 is 12 residues. V lost 1 base to trimming and J lost 7 bases; unmatched junction nucleotides: 2. CDR3: CSVEAGGNTQYF. The CDR3 bases are TGCAGCGTTGAAGCAGGGGGAAATACGCAGTATTTT.

V gene TRBV6-2 or TRBV6-3 combines with J gene TRBJ2-1; 12 positions match TRBD2. Losses at the gene ends were 5 bases for V and 9 bases for J; bases not matched to a gene: 11. In germline, CDR1 is MNHEY, CDR2 SVGEGT. The CDR3 runs to 16 residues. In DNA, the CDR3 is TGTGCCAGCAGTACCGTGCAGGGACTAGCGGGCATTGAGCAGTTCTTC. Residues: CASSTVQGLAGIEQFF.

The chain uses TRBV3-1 and TRBJ2-1, with a tentative D call TRBD2 (5 bases). V shed 4 bases and J shed 0 bases, with 7 bases lying between them. Germline V gives CDR1 LGHDT, CDR2 YNNKEL (reference sequence). The CDR3 loop spans 14 amino acids. The CDR3 DNA reads as TGTGCCAGCAGCCGACTACCCTCCTACAATGAGCAGTTCTTC. Its protein is CASSRLPSYNEQFF.

In its sample, this clonotype was seen a few times. J is TRBJ2-7 and V is TRBV5-1; tentatively, D is TRBD1 (5 bases). Per the germline V gene, CDR1 is SGHRS and CDR2 is YFSETQ. Between the trimmed V and J ends, which lost 0 bases and 4 bases, there was a span of 11 bases. The CDR3 spans 14 residues. CDR3 sequence: CASSLGQLRYEQYF. The CDR3 nucleotides are TGCGCCAGCAGCTTGGGACAGCTGCGGTACGAGCAGTACTTC. The entire variable domain, with the rest obtained from reference TRBV5-1 and TRBJ2-7, is as follows: KAGVTQTPRYLIKTRGQQVTLSCSPISGHRSVSWYQQTPGQGLQFLFEYFSETQRNKGNFPGRFSGRQFSNSRSEMNVSTLELGDSALYLCASSLGQLRYEQYFGPGTRLTVT.

The V call is TRBV15, the J call TRBJ2-5; D possibly corresponds to TRBD2 (6 bases). The J call is in doubt because the DNA end fits TRBJ2-7 better. CDR1 is LNHNV, CDR2 YYDKDF, per germline (reference sequence). The CDR3 length is 12 residues. This CDR3 reads CATSWGEDEQYF. The CDR3 nucleotides read TGTGCCACCAGCTGGGGGGAGGACGAGCAGTACTTC.

V and J are TRBV28 and TRBJ1-1; 9 bases map to TRBD1. The ends lost 2 bases at V and 11 bases at J; junction bases unmatched: 6. The CDR3 length is 13 residues. Germline V gene lookup returns CDR1 MDHEN and CDR2 SYDVKM. CDR3 sequence: CASSLEGQGGAFF. The CDR3 region has the DNA TGTGCCAGCAGTTTAGAGGGACAGGGAGGCGCTTTCTTT.

The V call is TRBV10-3, the J call TRBJ1-2; a possible D gene is TRBD1 (6 bases). The CDR3 contains 13 residues. Per germline, CDR1 ENHRY and CDR2 SYGVKD. Trimming shortened V by 6 bases and J by 8 bases, and 16 bases separated the two germline ends. The CDR3 sequence is CAIRGDKGEGYTF. CDR3 coding DNA: TGTGCCATCAGGGGGGACAAGGGGGAAGGCTACACCTTC.

This clonotype was seen ten or more times. The chain recombines TRBV11-2 with TRBJ2-5, with no clear D. Trimming shortened V by 3 bases and J by 0 bases, and 11 bases separated the two germline ends. CDR1 and CDR2 from the germline V gene are SGHAT and FQNNGV. CDR3 length equals 15 residues. The CDR3 coding sequence is TGTGCCAGCAGCTTGGGTCCGGCGTACCAAGAGACCCAGTACTTC. It encodes CASSLGPAYQETQYF.

J is TRBJ2-1 and V is TRBV7-2, with D perhaps being TRBD1 or TRBD2 (5 bases each). Looked up from germline, CDR1 is SGHTA and CDR2 is FQGNSA. V lost 5 bases to trimming and J lost 2 bases, with 13 bases between them. CDR3 size: 15 residues. CDR3 residues: CASSPGTRTYNEQFF. The CDR3, as DNA: TGTGCCAGCAGCCCCGGGACCAGAACCTACAATGAGCAGTTCTTC.

V and J are TRBV7-2 and TRBJ2-5; D not certain. The CDR3 extends over 14 amino acids. The V and J ends lost 7 bases and 5 bases respectively, with 17 bases between them. Looked up from germline, CDR1 is SGHTA and CDR2 is FQGNSA. In nucleotides, the CDR3 is TGTGCCAGCAACCCCCTGGGGATGGGGGAGACCCAGTACTTC. It is translated as CASNPLGMGETQYF.

This chain connects TRBV23-1 to TRBJ2-7; 7 bases fit TRBD1. TRBV23-1 is placed among ORFs of uncertain function. The V gene end was trimmed by 2 bases and the J gene end by 4 bases; junction bases not matched to a gene: 14. This CDR3 spans 17 amino acids. The CDR3 coding sequence is TGCGCCAGCAGTCAACCCGACAGGGCCTACTCTTTTTACGAGCAGTACTTC. Its protein product is CASSQPDRAYSFYEQYF.